This TCR beta chain was identified in a study of shared clonotypes between healthy human individuals. Study results and caveats: The study found lower generation probabilities in non-shared clonotypes than in those shared by all four donors.

Per the germline V gene, CDR1 is MNHEY and CDR2 is SVGAGI. The ends were cut back, 2 bases at V and 8 bases at J, with 12 bases in the middle. CDR3 length: 13 amino acids. Only in-frame clones appear in the TCRdb table, and some are missing; sequencing was by immunoSEQ multiplex PCR. The sample lists 1.4 million to 1.5 million clones; about 96% were seen once. Regarding this clone: Its antigen remains unknown.

Sequenced sample: naive CD4+ T cells sorted from blood. The sample's subset: CD45RA+ positively selected. This clonotype originated in a man aged 30 to 45 in good health. The chain recombines TRBV6-5 with TRBJ1-1; D is undetermined. The CDR3 coding sequence is TGTGCCAGCAGTTACGAAGCCTTAAAAGAAGCTTTCTTT. It translates to CASSYEALKEAFF.